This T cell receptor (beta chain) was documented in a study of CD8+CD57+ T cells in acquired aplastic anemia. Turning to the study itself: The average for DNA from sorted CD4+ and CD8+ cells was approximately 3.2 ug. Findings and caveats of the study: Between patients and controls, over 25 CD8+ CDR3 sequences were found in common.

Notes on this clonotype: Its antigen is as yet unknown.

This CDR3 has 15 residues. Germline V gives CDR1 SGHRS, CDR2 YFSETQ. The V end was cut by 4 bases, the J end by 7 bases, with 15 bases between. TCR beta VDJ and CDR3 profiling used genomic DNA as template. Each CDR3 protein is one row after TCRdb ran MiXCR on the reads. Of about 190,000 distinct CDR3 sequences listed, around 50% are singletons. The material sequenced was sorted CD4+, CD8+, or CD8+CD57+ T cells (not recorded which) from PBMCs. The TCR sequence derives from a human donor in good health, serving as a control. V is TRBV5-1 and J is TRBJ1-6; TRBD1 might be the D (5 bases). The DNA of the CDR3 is TGCGCCAGCAGCCGCACAGGAACGGGGAATTCACCCCTCCACTTT. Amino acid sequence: CASSRTGTGNSPLHF.